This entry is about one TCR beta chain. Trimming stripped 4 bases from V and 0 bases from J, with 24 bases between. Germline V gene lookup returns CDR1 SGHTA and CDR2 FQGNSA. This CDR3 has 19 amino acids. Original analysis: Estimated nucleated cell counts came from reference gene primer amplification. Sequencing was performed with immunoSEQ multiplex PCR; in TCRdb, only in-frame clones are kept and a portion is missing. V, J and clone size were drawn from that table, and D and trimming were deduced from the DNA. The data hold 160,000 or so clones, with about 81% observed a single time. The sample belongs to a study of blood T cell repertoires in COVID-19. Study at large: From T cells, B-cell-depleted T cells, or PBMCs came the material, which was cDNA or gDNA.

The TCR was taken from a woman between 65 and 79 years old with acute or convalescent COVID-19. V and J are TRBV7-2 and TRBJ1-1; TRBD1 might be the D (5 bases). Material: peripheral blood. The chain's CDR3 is CASSSRVRGYAGVNTEAFF. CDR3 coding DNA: TGTGCCAGCAGCTCTAGGGTGAGGGGCTACGCGGGGGTGAACACTGAAGCTTTCTTT. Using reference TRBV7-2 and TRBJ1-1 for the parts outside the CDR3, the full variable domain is GAGVSQSPSNKVTEKGKDVELRCDPISGHTALYWYRQSLGQGLEFLIYFQGNSAPDKSGLPSDRFSAERTGGSVSTLTIQRTQQEDSAVYLCASSSRVRGYAGVNTEAFFGQGTRLTVV.